The T cell receptor beta chain described here comes from a study of cytomegalovirus exposure and HLA in healthy donors. It was healthy bone marrow donors who served as donors. In regard to this clone: The antigen remains undetermined.

Findings and limits, study-wide: Reported findings show TCR beta sequences accurately forecast HLA-A and HLA-B alleles in most subjects. The study labeled 150 to 200 TCR beta chains cytomegalovirus-associated.

The V and J ends lost 6 bases and 3 bases, in that order; junction bases with no gene match: 5. CDR1 and CDR2 from the germline V gene are LNHDA and SQIVND (reference sequence). CDR3 length equals 14 residues. Vbeta (60) and Jbeta (13) primers were used in the PCR. TCRdb keeps only in-frame clones here, not all; method: immunoSEQ multiplex PCR. The sample records about 98,000 clones, about 80% being singletons. This receptor was taken from a female donor in good health and CMV-seropositive. The sequenced sample consisted of PBMCs. The chain uses TRBV19 and TRBJ1-3, with 7 bases matching TRBD1. CDR3 DNA sequence: TGTGCCAGTAGCCCCCAGGGGGTTGGAAACACCATATATTTT. Residues: CASSPQGVGNTIYF.